Shown below are 28 T cell receptor beta chains from a single sample sequenced in a study of cytomegalovirus exposure and HLA in healthy donors. Vbeta (60) and Jbeta (13) primers were used in the PCR. Measured with immunoSEQ multiplex PCR; TCRdb has only the in-frame clones, and not every one. This repertoire comprises tens of thousands of clones; its ten largest clones make up roughly 3.8%. Material for sequencing was PBMCs. The receptor source for this set is a female donor in good health and CMV-seropositive.

The rearrangement joins TRBV6-1 to TRBJ2-1, with D maybe TRBD1 (6 bases). Germline CDR1 MNHNS, CDR2 SASEGT. Deletions cut 6 bases from V and 5 bases from J, with 14 bases between. The CDR3 contains 14 residues. CDR3 region: CASSAGTNNNEQFF. The CDR3 nucleotides are TGTGCCAGCAGCGCCGGGACAAATAACAATGAGCAGTTCTTC.

The rearrangement links TRBV11-3 to TRBJ2-7; TRBD2 matches at 8 bases. The junction had 13 bases not matched to a gene; V was cut back by 3 bases and J by 3 bases. This CDR3 has 17 residues. Germline V gene lookup returns CDR1 SGHNT and CDR2 YENEEA. The CDR3 DNA is TGTGCCAGCAGCTTGCTTGTACGTAGCGGGGCTTACTACGAGCAGTACTTC. Translation: CASSLLVRSGAYYEQYF.

The chain joins TRBV13 to TRBJ1-3; D gene unclear. The CDR3 has 16 residues. The ends were cut back, 8 bases at V and 0 bases at J, with 17 bases in the middle. CDR1 and CDR2 (germline): PRHDT, FYEKMQ (reference sequence). The DNA for the CDR3 is TGTGCCAGCGCCTTCACTAGGCTAGTCTCTGGAAACACCATATATTTT. Residues: CASAFTRLVSGNTIYF.

The chain has TRBV27 and TRBJ1-2; weak D call: TRBD1 (6 bases). The V gene's germline CDR1 is MNHEY and CDR2 SMNVEV (reference sequence). The CDR3 is 17 residues long. V shed 7 bases and J shed 2 bases, with 23 bases lying between them. CDR3 coding DNA: TGTGCCAGCAATTCTTACCCCGCGACAGGATCAAACTATGGCTACACCTTC. Encoded protein: CASNSYPATGSNYGYTF.

V usage is TRBV27 and J usage is TRBJ1-1; TRBD1 might be the D (5 bases). The ends were cut back, 7 bases at V and 4 bases at J, with 10 bases in the middle. The CDR3 length is 12 residues. The germline CDR1 and CDR2 sequences are MNHEY and SMNVEV (reference sequence). CDR3 region: CASIGGITEAFF. The CDR3 nucleotides read TGTGCCAGCATTGGGGGGATCACTGAAGCTTTCTTT.

V gene TRBV6-5 combines with J gene TRBJ2-5; TRBD2 matches 9 bases. CDR1 MNHEY and CDR2 SVGAGI come from the germline V gene. CDR3 length: 16 amino acids. Unmatched junction bases numbered 7, after V lost 1 base and J lost 4 bases. CDR3 nucleotide sequence: TGTGCCAGCAGTTACTGGGGTAGCGGGGGAAGAGAGACCCAGTACTTC. Its protein product is CASSYWGSGGRETQYF.

The genes are TRBV11-3 and TRBJ2-7, with D maybe TRBD1 (5 bases). V was pared by 1 base and J by 5 bases, with 9 bases between. The CDR3 spans 13 residues. Per germline, CDR1 SGHNT and CDR2 YENEEA. This chain's CDR3 is CASSLVQGDEQYF. The CDR3 DNA reads TGTGCCAGCAGCTTAGTTCAAGGGGACGAGCAGTACTTC. The full variable domain, its missing parts supplied by reference TRBV11-3 and TRBJ2-7, is EAGVVQSPRYKIIEKKQPVAFWCNPISGHNTLYWYLQNLGQGPELLIRYENEEAVDDSQLPKDRFSAERLKGVDSTLKIQPAELGDSAVYLCASSLVQGDEQYFGPGTRLTVT.

The chain links TRBV6-6 to TRBJ1-2, with unresolved D. The CDR3 sequence is 13 residues long. V lost 8 bases and J lost 5, with 15 bases in between. Germline V gene lookup returns CDR1 MNHNY and CDR2 SVGAGI (reference sequence). In nucleotides, the CDR3 is TGTGCCAGCCTGCGGGATCAAGGATATGGCTACACCTTC. This encodes CASLRDQGYGYTF.

V gene TRBV5-1 combines with J gene TRBJ1-2, with 9 positions matching TRBD1. In germline, CDR1 is SGHRS, CDR2 YFSETQ. V lost 6 bases and J lost 4; bases outside the gene matches: 7. The CDR3 length is 14 residues. This CDR3 is CASNRGTGSYGYTF. DNA of the CDR3: TGCGCCAGCAACCGAGGGACAGGGAGCTATGGCTACACCTTC. Together with reference TRBV5-1 and TRBJ1-2, the CDR3 gives the full variable domain: KAGVTQTPRYLIKTRGQQVTLSCSPISGHRSVSWYQQTPGQGLQFLFEYFSETQRNKGNFPGRFSGRQFSNSRSEMNVSTLELGDSALYLCASNRGTGSYGYTFGSGTRLTVV.

The chain links TRBV5-1 to TRBJ1-1, with TRBD1 identical over 7 bases. The junction had 12 bases not matched to a gene; V was cut back by 5 bases and J by 5 bases. This CDR3 comprises 15 residues. Germline V gives CDR1 SGHRS, CDR2 YFSETQ. CDR3 in DNA: TGCGCCAGCAGAGATAATGAAGGGGGCTGGACTGAAGCTTTCTTT. Protein sequence: CASRDNEGGWTEAFF.

V and J are TRBV7-2 and TRBJ2-6, with 10 bases that match TRBD2. The CDR3 is 18 amino acids. Germline V gene lookup returns CDR1 SGHTA and CDR2 FQGNSA. After removal of 3 bases from V and 0 bases from J, the junction contained 5 bases not matched to a gene. The DNA for the CDR3 is TGTGCCAGCAGCTTTGAACTAGCGGGACCCTCTGGGGCCAACGTCCTGACTTTC. Translation: CASSFELAGPSGANVLTF.

V usage is TRBV9 and J usage is TRBJ2-3; 10 bases map to TRBD2. Per germline, CDR1 SGDLS and CDR2 YYNGEE. There are 16 residues in the CDR3. V shed 4 bases and J 3 bases; nucleotides not matched to a gene: 8. CDR3 loop: CASSPRAGGGTDTQYF. In DNA, the CDR3 is TGTGCCAGCAGCCCTAGAGCGGGAGGGGGGACAGATACGCAGTATTTT.

This chain uses TRBV7-9 with TRBJ2-3, with D unclear. Germline V gene data show CDR1 as SEHNR and CDR2 as FQNEAQ (reference sequence). Trimming shortened V by 7 bases and J by 2 bases, and 28 bases separated the two germline ends. The CDR3 is made up of 19 amino acids. The CDR3 DNA sequence: TGTGCCAGCACCCCTTGGTCGGCCCCCCGGGTCCCCTTCACAGATACGCAGTATTTT. This sequence encodes CASTPWSAPRVPFTDTQYF. Combining the CDR3 with reference TRBV7-9 and TRBJ2-3 gives the whole variable domain DTGVSQNPRHKITKRGQNVTFRCDPISEHNRLYWYRQTLGQGPEFLTYFQNEAQLEKSRLLSDRFSAERPKGSFSTLEIQRTEQGDSAMYLCASTPWSAPRVPFTDTQYFGPGTRLTVL.

The V call is TRBV5-4, the J call TRBJ2-6, with TRBD2 as a possible D gene (6 bases). The length of the CDR3 is 18 residues. The ends were cut back, 4 bases at V and 0 bases at J, with 17 bases in the middle. Germline assignment: CDR1 SGHNT and CDR2 YYREEE (reference sequence). For the CDR3, the DNA is TGTGCCAGCAGCAGAACGGGACTCCGAATCTCTGGGGCCAACGTCCTGACTTTC. Its translation is CASSRTGLRISGANVLTF.

The rearrangement joins TRBV23-1 to TRBJ2-7; TRBD2 aligns across 7 bases. TRBV23-1 is an ORF for which the function is uncertain. The CDR3 consists of 15 residues. The V and J ends lost 2 bases and 7 bases, in that order; junction bases with no gene match: 11. The CDR3 DNA is TGCGCCAGCAGTCAACTAGGGACTATTACCCTAGAGCAGTACTTC. This sequence encodes CASSQLGTITLEQYF.

The genes are TRBV6-1 and TRBJ1-5; perhaps TRBD1 as D (6 bases). Germline V lookup: CDR1 MNHNS, CDR2 SASEGT. V lost 6 bases and J 7 bases, leaving 13 bases between the germline ends. This CDR3 region has 13 residues. In DNA form, the CDR3 reads TGTGCCAGCAGCGCACAGGGCCCCCAGCCCCAGCATTTT. Its protein product is CASSAQGPQPQHF.

Worth noting for this clone: The junction departs from the called germline gene at one end, perhaps through a read error. The J gene is TRBJ1-2, the V gene TRBV27, with a weak D call TRBD1 (6 bases). CDR1 is MNHEY and CDR2 is SMNVEV in the germline V gene (reference sequence). This CDR3 spans 16 amino acids. This CDR3 reads CAGSSGVQGSIYGYTF. CDR3 coding DNA: TGTGCCGGCAGTTCCGGGGTACAGGGATCCATCTATGGCTACACCTTC.

The chain joins TRBV6-5 to TRBJ1-2; D gene ambiguous. The CDR3 spans 15 residues. Germline V gene data show CDR1 as MNHEY and CDR2 as SVGAGI. V lost 2 bases and J 6 bases, leaving 16 bases between the germline ends. The CDR3 DNA is TGTGCCAGCAGTTACCAACTCGAAAATTTAGATGGCTACACCTTC. Residues: CASSYQLENLDGYTF.

The chain combines TRBV5-1 with TRBJ2-5, with D unresolved. CDR3 length: 13 amino acids. Germline assignment: CDR1 SGHRS and CDR2 YFSETQ. V gave up 2 bases and J gave up 0 bases, with 5 bases separating them. CDR3 loop: CASSFSYQETQYF. CDR3 DNA: TGCGCCAGCAGCTTTTCGTACCAAGAGACCCAGTACTTC.

The V call is TRBV18, the J call TRBJ2-3; 7 nucleotides line up with TRBD2. The length of the CDR3 is 17 residues. The germline V gene encodes CDR1 KGHSH and CDR2 LQKENI. Trimming cost V 0 bases and J 0 bases; bases outside gene matches: 6. DNA for the CDR3: TGTGCCAGCTCACCACCTGGGGTAGCGGGCAGCACAGATACGCAGTATTTT. It encodes CASSPPGVAGSTDTQYF.

The chain combines TRBV7-2 with TRBJ2-5; a weak D match, TRBD2 (6 bases). The V end lost 5 bases, the J end lost 2 bases, and 15 bases lay between the germline ends. This CDR3 spans 15 amino acids. The germline V gene encodes CDR1 SGHTA and CDR2 FQGNSA. CDR3 DNA: TGTGCCAGCAGCATTCTTGCGGGGTCTCAAGAGACCCAGTACTTC. Its protein is CASSILAGSQETQYF.

V and J are TRBV13 and TRBJ2-7; 8 bases match TRBD1. CDR1 is PRHDT, CDR2 FYEKMQ, per germline (reference sequence). After removal of 3 bases from V and 2 bases from J, the junction contained 3 bases not matched to a gene. CDR3 size: 14 residues. The CDR3 DNA is TGTGCCAGCAGCTTGGGGACAGGTCCCTACGAGCAGTACTTC. It yields the protein CASSLGTGPYEQYF.

J is TRBJ2-2 and V is TRBV7-6; tentatively, D is TRBD1 (6 bases). CDR3 size: 16 residues. CDR1 and CDR2 (germline): SGHVS, FNYEAQ. V gave up 5 bases and J gave up 6 bases, with 19 bases separating them. This chain's CDR3 is CASSPLPRGDSGELFF. The CDR3 DNA reads TGTGCCAGCAGCCCACTCCCCAGGGGTGACTCCGGGGAGCTGTTTTTT. Together with reference TRBV7-6 and TRBJ2-2, the CDR3 gives the full variable domain: GAGVSQSPRYKVTKRGQDVALRCDPISGHVSLYWYRQALGQGPEFLTYFNYEAQQDKSGLPNDRFSAERPEGSISTLTIQRTEQRDSAMYRCASSPLPRGDSGELFFGEGSRLTVL.

The V gene is TRBV6-1, the J gene TRBJ1-2; no clear D gene. Germline values: CDR1 MNHNS, CDR2 SASEGT. V gave up 4 bases and J gave up 1 base, with 10 bases separating them. The CDR3 loop spans 14 amino acids. For the CDR3, the DNA is TGTGCCAGCAGTGCACCCGGAGATAACTATGGCTACACCTTC. This translates into CASSAPGDNYGYTF.

The rearrangement uses TRBV18 and TRBJ1-5, with a weak D call TRBD1 (6 bases). The V gene's germline CDR1 is KGHSH and CDR2 LQKENI. Trimming took off 3 bases at V and 5 bases at J, with 14 bases between the two ends. The CDR3 is 15 residues long. DNA of the CDR3: TGTGCCAGCTCACCCAGGGGTGCAGAAGATCAGCCCCAGCATTTT. Its translation: CASSPRGAEDQPQHF.

This chain connects TRBV5-6 to TRBJ2-3; 10 nucleotides agree with TRBD2. The length of the CDR3 is 17 residues. Germline V gene sequence: CDR1 SGHDT, CDR2 YYEEEE. Trimming removed 3 bases from V and 3 bases from J; junction bases left unmatched: 10. The CDR3 reads CASSSESAGGPTDTQYF. The CDR3 region has the DNA TGTGCCAGCAGCTCGGAGTCAGCGGGGGGGCCAACAGATACGCAGTATTTT. Complete variable domain (other parts from reference TRBV5-6 and TRBJ2-3): DAGVTQSPTHLIKTRGQQVTLRCSPKSGHDTVSWYQQALGQGPQFIFQYYEEEERQRGNFPDRFSGHQFPNYSSELNVNALLLGDSALYLCASSSESAGGPTDTQYFGPGTRLTVL.

The chain combines TRBV9 with TRBJ1-5; D possibly corresponds to TRBD1 (6 bases). Germline V gene lookup returns CDR1 SGDLS and CDR2 YYNGEE. V was clipped by 3 bases and J by 7 bases, with 14 bases between them. This CDR3 region has 14 residues. The CDR3 DNA reads as TGTGCCAGCAGCGACTCGACAGGTCCCCAGCCCCAGCATTTT. It is translated as CASSDSTGPQPQHF.

The J gene is TRBJ1-2, the V gene TRBV11-2; 9 positions agree with TRBD1. The CDR3 loop spans 15 amino acids. Germline CDR1 SGHAT, CDR2 FQNNGV. V lost 5 bases, J lost 4 bases, and 8 bases stayed unmatched. The CDR3 DNA reads TGTGCCAGCAGCGGCCGGGACAGGGCCCTCTATGGCTACACCTTC. It specifies CASSGRDRALYGYTF. Complete variable domain (other parts from reference TRBV11-2 and TRBJ1-2): EAGVAQSPRYKIIEKRQSVAFWCNPISGHATLYWYQQILGQGPKLLIQFQNNGVVDDSQLPKDRFSAERLKGVDSTLKIQPAKLEDSAVYLCASSGRDRALYGYTFGSGTRLTVV.